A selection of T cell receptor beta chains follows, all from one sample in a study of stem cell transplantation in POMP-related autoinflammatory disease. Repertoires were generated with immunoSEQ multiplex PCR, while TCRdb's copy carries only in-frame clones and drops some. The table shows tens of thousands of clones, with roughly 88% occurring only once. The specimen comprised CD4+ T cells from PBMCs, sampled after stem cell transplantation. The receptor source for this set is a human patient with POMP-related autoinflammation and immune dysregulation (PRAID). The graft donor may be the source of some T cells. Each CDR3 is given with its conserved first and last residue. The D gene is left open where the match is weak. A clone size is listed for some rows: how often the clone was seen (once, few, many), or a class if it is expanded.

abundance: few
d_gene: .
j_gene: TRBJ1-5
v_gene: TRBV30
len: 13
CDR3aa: CAWSNRVGQPQHF
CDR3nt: TGTGCCTGGAGTAACAGGGTGGGGCAGCCCCAGCATTTT

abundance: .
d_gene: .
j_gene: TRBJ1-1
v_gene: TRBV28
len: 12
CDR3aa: CASSNGNTEAFF
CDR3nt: TGTGCCAGCAGCAATGGGAACACTGAAGCTTTCTTT

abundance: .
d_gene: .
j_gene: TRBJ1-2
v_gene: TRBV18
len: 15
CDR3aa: CASSPRQDLNYGYTF
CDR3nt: TGTGCCAGCTCACCAAGGCAGGACCTAAACTATGGCTACACCTTC

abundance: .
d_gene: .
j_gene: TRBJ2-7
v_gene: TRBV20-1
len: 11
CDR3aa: CSADSRDEQYF
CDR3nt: TGCAGTGCCGACAGTCGTGACGAGCAGTACTTC

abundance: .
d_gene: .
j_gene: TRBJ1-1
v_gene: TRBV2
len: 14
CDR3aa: CASRRDMGDTEAFF
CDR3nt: TGTGCCAGCAGGCGGGACATGGGGGACACTGAAGCTTTCTTT

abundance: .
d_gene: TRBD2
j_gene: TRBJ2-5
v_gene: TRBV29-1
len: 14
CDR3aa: CSVGLAGPQETQYF
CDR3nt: TGCAGCGTTGGGCTAGCGGGGCCCCAAGAGACCCAGTACTTC

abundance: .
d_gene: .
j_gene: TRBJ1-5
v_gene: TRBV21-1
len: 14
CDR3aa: CASSKGSGYQPQHF
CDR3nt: TGTGCCAGCAGCAAAGGGTCAGGGTATCAGCCCCAGCATTTT

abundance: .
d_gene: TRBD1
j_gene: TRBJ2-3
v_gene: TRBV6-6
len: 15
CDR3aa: CASSYGTGGSDTQYF
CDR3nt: TGTGCCAGCAGCTACGGGACAGGGGGTTCAGATACGCAGTATTTT

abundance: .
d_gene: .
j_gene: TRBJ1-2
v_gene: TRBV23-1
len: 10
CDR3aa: CASSQFGYTF
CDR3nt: TGCGCCAGCAGTCAATTTGGCTACACCTTC

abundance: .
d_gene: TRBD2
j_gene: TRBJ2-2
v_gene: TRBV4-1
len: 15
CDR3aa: CASSQGLAGTGELFF
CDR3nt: TGCGCCAGCAGCCAAGGACTAGCGGGCACCGGGGAGCTGTTTTTT

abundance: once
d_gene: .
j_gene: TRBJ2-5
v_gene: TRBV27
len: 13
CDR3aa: CASSRQAQETQYF
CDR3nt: TGTGCCAGCAGCAGACAGGCCCAAGAGACCCAGTACTTC

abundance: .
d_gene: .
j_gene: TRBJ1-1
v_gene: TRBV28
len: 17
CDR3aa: CASESPVGDHMNTEAFF
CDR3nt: TGTGCCAGCGAATCCCCGGTGGGGGATCACATGAACACTGAAGCTTTCTTT

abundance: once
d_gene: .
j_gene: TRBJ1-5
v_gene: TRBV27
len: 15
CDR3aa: CASRRQKYSNQPQHF
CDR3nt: TGTGCCAGCAGAAGACAGAAGTATAGCAATCAGCCCCAGCATTTT

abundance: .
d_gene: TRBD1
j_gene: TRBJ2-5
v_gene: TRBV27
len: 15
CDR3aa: CASSAGQGAGETQYF
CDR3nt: TGTGCCAGCAGTGCGGGACAGGGGGCCGGGGAGACCCAGTACTTC

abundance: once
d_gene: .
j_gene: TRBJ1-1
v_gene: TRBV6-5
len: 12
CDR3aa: CASSYPVTEAFF
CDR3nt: TGTGCCAGCAGTTACCCAGTAACTGAAGCTTTCTTT

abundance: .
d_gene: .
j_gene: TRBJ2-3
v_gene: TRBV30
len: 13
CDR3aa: CAWSRPGSDTQYF
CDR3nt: TGTGCCTGGAGTCGGCCCGGCTCAGATACGCAGTATTTT

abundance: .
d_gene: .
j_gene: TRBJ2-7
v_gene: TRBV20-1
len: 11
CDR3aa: CSSRRGYEQYF
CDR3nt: TGCAGCAGCCGCAGGGGCTACGAGCAGTACTTC

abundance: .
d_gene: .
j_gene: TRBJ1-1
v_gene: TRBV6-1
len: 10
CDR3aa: CASSEWEAFF
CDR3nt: TGTGCCAGCAGTGAATGGGAAGCTTTCTTT

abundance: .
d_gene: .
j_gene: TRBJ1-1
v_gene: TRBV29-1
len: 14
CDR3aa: CSVVLWTPNTEAFF
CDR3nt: TGCAGCGTTGTTTTGTGGACCCCGAACACTGAAGCTTTCTTT

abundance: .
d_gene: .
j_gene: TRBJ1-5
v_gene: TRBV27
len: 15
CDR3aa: CASSDSTYSNQPQHF
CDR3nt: TGTGCCAGCAGTGACAGCACTTATAGCAATCAGCCCCAGCATTTT

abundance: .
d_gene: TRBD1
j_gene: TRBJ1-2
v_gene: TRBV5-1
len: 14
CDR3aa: CASSKRQGNYGYTF
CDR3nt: TGCGCCAGCAGCAAAAGACAGGGGAACTATGGCTACACCTTC

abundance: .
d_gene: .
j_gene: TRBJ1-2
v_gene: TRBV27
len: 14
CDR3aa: CASSYGGANYGYTF
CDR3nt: TGTGCCAGCAGTTATGGCGGAGCTAACTATGGCTACACCTTC

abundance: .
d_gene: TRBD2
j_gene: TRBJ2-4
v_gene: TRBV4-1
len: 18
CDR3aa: CASSQGLAGGVAKNIQYF
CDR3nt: TGCGCCAGCAGCCAAGGACTAGCGGGAGGGGTAGCCAAAAACATTCAGTACTTC

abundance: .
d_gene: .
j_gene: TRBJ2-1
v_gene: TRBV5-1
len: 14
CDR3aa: CASSLDRVDNEQFF
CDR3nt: TGCGCCAGCAGCTTGGACAGGGTGGACAATGAGCAGTTCTTC

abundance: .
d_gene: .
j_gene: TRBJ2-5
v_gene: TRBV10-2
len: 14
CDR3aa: CASSDGRNQETQYF
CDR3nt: TGCGCCAGCAGTGATGGCAGAAACCAAGAGACCCAGTACTTC

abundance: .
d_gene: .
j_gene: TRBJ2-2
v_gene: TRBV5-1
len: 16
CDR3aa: CASSPSGFPNTGELFF
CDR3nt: TGCGCCAGCAGCCCCTCGGGGTTCCCGAACACCGGGGAGCTGTTTTTT

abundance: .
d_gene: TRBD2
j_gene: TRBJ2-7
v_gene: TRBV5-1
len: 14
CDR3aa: CASGTSGGSYEQYF
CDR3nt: TGCGCCAGCGGGACTAGCGGGGGTTCCTACGAGCAGTACTTC

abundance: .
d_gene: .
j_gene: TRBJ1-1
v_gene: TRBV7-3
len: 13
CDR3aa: CASSPGGNTEAFF
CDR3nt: TGTGCCAGCAGCCCTGGGGGAAACACTGAAGCTTTCTTT

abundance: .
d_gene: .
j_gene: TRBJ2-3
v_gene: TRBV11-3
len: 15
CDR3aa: CASSLGTVGTDTQYF
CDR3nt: TGTGCCAGCAGCTTGGGTACAGTTGGCACAGATACGCAGTATTTT

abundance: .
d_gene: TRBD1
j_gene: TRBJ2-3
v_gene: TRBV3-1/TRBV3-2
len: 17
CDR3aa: CASSQPRDRSRTDTQYF
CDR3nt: TGTGCCAGCAGCCAGCCCAGGGACAGGAGTCGCACAGATACGCAGTATTTT

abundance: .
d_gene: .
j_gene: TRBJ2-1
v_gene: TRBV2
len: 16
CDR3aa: CASSERRQGRYNEQFF
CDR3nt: TGTGCCAGCAGTGAAAGGCGTCAGGGAAGATACAATGAGCAGTTCTTC

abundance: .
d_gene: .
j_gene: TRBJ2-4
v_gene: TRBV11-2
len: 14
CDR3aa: CASSSLGGGNIQYF
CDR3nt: TGTGCCAGCAGCTCTTTGGGAGGAGGAAACATTCAGTACTTC

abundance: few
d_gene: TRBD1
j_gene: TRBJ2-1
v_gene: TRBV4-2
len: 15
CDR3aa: CASSQDGTGQDEQFF
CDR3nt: TGTGCCAGCAGCCAAGATGGGACAGGGCAGGATGAGCAGTTCTTC

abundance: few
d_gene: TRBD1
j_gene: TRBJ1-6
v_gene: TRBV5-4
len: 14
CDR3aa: CASSFGTVSSPLHF
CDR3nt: TGTGCCAGCAGCTTTGGGACAGTTAGTTCACCCCTCCACTTT

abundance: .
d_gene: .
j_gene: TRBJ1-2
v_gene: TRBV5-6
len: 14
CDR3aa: CASSFGRGEGGYTF
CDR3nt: TGTGCCAGCAGCTTTGGTAGGGGGGAAGGTGGCTACACCTTC

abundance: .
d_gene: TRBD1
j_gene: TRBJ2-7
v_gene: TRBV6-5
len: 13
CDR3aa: CASSRDRFYEQYF
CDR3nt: TGTGCCAGCAGCCGGGACAGGTTCTACGAGCAGTACTTC

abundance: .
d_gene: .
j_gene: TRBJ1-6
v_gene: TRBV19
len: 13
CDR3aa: CASKRGADSPLHF
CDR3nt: TGTGCCAGTAAGCGGGGGGCTGATTCACCCCTCCACTTT

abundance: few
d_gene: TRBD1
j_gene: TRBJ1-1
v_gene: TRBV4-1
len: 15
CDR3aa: CASSFYRGRDTEAFF
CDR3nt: TGCGCCAGCAGCTTTTACAGGGGGCGCGACACTGAAGCTTTCTTT

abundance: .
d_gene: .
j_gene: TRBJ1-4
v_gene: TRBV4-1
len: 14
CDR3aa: CASSQTGTNEKLFF
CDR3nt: TGCGCCAGCAGCCAAACGGGTACTAATGAAAAACTGTTTTTT